The present T cell receptor beta chain was sequenced within a study of blood T cell repertoires in COVID-19. Produced via immunoSEQ multiplex PCR; TCRdb's table is partial and in-frame only. The data show fewer than 50,000 clones, with about 85% seen just once and around 4.5% held by the top ten. The CDR3 contains 13 residues. The ends were cut back, 5 bases at V and 7 bases at J, with 12 bases in the middle. In germline, CDR1 is SEHNR, CDR2 FQNEAQ (reference sequence). The rearrangement uses TRBV7-9 and TRBJ2-1; TRBD1 might be the D (6 bases). Sequenced material: peripheral blood. This TCR came from a man aged 60 to 69 with COVID-19, enrolled during active disease. DNA for the CDR3: TGTGCCAGCAGCCGGGTCACAGGGAATGAGCAGTTCTTC. Translation: CASSRVTGNEQFF.